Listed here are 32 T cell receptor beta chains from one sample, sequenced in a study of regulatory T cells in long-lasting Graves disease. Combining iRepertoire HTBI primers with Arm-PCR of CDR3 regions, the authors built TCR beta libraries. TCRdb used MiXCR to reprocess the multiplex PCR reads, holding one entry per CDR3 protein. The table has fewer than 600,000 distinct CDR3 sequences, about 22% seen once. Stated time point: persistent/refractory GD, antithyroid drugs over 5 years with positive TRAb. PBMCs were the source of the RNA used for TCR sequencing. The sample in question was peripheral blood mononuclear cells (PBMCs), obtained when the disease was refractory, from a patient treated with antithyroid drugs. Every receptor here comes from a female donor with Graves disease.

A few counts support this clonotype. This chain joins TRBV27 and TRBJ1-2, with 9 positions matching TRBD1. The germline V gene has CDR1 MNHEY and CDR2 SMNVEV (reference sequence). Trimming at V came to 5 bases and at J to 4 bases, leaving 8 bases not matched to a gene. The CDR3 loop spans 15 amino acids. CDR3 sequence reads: CASSPEHRGPYGYTF. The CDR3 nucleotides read TGTGCCAGCAGTCCAGAACACAGGGGGCCCTATGGCTACACCTTC.

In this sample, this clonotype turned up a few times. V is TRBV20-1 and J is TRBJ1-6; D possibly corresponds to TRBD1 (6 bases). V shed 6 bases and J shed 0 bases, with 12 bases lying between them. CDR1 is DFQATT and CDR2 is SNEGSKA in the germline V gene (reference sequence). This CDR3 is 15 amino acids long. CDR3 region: CSAPDRSSYNSPLHF. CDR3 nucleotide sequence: TGCAGTGCGCCGGACAGAAGCTCCTATAATTCACCCCTCCACTTT.

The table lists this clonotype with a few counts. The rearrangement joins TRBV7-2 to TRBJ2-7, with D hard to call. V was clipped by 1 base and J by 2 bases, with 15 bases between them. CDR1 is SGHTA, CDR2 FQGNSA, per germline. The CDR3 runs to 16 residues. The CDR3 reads CASSLVSGIHPYEQYF. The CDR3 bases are TGTGCCAGCAGCTTAGTGTCCGGTATCCATCCCTACGAGCAGTACTTC.

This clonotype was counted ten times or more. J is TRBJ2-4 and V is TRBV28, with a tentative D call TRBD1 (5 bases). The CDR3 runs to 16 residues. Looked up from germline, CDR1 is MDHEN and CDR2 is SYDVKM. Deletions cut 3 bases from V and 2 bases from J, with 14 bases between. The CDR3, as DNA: TGTGCCAGCAGTTTCGCAGGGTACGGGTCCAAAAACATTCAGTACTTC. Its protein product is CASSFAGYGSKNIQYF.

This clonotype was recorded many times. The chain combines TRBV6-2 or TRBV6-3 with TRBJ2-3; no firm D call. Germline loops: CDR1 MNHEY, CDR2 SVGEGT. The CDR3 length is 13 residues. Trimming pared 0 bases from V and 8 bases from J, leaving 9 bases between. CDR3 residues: CASSYSRSVTQYF. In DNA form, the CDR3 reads TGTGCCAGCAGTTACTCCCGATCCGTTACGCAGTATTTT.

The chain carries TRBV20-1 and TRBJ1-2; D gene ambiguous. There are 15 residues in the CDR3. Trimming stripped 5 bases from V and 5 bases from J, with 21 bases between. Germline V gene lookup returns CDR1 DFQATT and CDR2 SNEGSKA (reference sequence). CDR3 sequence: CSAPQTVPEGYGYTF. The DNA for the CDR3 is TGCAGTGCTCCCCAAACCGTCCCGGAAGGATATGGCTACACCTTC.

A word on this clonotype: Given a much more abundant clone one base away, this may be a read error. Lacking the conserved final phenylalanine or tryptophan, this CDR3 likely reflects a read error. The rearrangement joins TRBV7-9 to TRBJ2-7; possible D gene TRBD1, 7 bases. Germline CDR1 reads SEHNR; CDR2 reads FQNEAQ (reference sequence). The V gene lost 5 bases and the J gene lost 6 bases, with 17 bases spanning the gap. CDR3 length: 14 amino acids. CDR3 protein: CASSPGGRPREQYL. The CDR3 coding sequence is TGTGCCAGCAGCCCAGGGGGGCGCCCCCGCGAGCAGTACCTC.

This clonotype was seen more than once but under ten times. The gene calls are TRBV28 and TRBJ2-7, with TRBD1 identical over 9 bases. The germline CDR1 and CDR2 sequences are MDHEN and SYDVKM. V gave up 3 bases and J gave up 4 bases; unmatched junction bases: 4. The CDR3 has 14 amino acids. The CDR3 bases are TGTGCCAGCAGTTTGAGACAGGGGGTTTACGAGCAGTACTTC. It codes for CASSLRQGVYEQYF. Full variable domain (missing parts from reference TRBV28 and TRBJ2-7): DVKVTQSSRYLVKRTGEKVFLECVQDMDHENMFWYRQDPGLGLRLIYFSYDVKMKEKGDIPEGYSVSREKKERFSLILESASTNQTSMYLCASSLRQGVYEQYFGPGTRLTVT.

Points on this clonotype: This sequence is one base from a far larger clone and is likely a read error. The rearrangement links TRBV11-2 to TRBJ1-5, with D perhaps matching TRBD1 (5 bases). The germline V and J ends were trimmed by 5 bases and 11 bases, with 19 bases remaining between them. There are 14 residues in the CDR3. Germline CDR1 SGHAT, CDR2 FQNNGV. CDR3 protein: CASSPGRGRRSQHF. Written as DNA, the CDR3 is TGTGCCAGCAGCCCGGGACGGGGGAGGAGGTCCCAGCATTTT.

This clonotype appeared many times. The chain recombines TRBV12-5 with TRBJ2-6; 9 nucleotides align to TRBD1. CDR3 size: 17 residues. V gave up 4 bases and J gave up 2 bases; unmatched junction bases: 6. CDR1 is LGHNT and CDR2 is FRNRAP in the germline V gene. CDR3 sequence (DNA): TGTGCTAGTGGTTACCCTGGACAGGGGCCTGGGGCCAACGTCCTGACTTTC. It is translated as CASGYPGQGPGANVLTF.

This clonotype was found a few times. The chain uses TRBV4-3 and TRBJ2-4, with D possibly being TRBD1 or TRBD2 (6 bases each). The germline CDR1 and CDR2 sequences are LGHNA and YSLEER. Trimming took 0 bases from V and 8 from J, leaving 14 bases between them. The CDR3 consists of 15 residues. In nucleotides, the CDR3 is TGCGCCAGCAGCCAAGAAGGACGGGGGCTTGACATTCAGTACTTC. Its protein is CASSQEGRGLDIQYF.

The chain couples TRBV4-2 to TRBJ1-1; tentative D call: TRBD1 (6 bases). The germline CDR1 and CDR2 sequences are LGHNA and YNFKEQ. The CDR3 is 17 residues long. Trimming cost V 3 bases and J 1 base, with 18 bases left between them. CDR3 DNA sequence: TGTGCCAGCAGCCAGAACAGGGTGATGCGGGGGAACACTGAAGCTTTCTTT. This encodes CASSQNRVMRGNTEAFF.

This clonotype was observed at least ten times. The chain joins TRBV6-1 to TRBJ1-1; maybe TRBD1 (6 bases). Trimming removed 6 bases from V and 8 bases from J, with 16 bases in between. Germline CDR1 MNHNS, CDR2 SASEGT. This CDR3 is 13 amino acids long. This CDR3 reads CASRSGGPEEAFF. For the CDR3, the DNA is TGTGCCAGCAGGTCCGGGGGCCCCGAAGAAGCTTTCTTT.

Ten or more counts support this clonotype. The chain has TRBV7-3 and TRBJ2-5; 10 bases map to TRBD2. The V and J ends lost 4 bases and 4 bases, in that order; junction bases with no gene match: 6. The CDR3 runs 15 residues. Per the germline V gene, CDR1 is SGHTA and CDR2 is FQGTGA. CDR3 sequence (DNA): TGTGCCAGCAGCTCCATAGCGGGGGGCGGAGAGACCCAGTACTTC. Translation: CASSSIAGGGETQYF.

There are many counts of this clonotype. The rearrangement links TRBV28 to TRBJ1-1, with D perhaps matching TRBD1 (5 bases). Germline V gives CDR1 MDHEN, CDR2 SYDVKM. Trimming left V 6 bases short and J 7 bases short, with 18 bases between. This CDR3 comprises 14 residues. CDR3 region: CASSSPGGRGEAFF. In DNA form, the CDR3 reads TGTGCCAGCAGCTCCCCCGGGGGACGGGGTGAAGCTTTCTTT. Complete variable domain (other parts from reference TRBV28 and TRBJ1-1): DVKVTQSSRYLVKRTGEKVFLECVQDMDHENMFWYRQDPGLGLRLIYFSYDVKMKEKGDIPEGYSVSREKKERFSLILESASTNQTSMYLCASSSPGGRGEAFFGQGTRLTVV.

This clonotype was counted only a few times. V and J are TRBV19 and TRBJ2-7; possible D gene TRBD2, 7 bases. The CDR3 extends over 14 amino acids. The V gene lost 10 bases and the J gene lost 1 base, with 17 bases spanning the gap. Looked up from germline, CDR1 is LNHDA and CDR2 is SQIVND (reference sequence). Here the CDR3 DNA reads TGTGCCACCAGCGGGACAACAATTTCCTACGAGCAGTACTTC. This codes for CATSGTTISYEQYF.

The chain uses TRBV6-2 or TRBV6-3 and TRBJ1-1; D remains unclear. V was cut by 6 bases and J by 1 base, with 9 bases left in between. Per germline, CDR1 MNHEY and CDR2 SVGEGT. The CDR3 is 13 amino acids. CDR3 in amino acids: CASRGGWNTEAFF. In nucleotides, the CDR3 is TGTGCCAGCAGGGGAGGATGGAACACTGAAGCTTTCTTT.

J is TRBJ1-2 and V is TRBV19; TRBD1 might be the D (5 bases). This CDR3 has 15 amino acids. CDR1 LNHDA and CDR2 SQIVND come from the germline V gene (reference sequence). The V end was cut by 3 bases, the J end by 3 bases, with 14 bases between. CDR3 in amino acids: CASSIPTGAYYGYTF. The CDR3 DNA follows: TGTGCCAGTAGTATTCCAACAGGTGCTTACTATGGCTACACCTTC.

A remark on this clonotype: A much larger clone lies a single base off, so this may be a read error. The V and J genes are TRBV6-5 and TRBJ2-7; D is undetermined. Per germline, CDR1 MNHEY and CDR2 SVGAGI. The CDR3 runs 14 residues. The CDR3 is CASGYSKTPYEQYF. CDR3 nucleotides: TGTGCCAGCGGTTACTCAAAGACTCCCTACGAGCAGTACTTC.

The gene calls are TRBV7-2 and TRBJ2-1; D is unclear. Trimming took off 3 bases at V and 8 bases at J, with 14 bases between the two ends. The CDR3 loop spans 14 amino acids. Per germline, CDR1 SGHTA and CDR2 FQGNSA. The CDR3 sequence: CASSLVSVADEQFF. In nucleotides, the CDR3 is TGTGCCAGCAGCTTGGTGAGCGTGGCCGATGAGCAGTTCTTC.

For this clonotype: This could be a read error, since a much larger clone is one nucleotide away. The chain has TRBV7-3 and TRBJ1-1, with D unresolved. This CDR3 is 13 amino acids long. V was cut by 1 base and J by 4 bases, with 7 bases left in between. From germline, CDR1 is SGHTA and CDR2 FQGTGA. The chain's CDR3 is CASSLNRGTEAFF. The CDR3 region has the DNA TGTGCCAGCAGCTTAAATCGGGGCACTGAAGCTTTCTTT. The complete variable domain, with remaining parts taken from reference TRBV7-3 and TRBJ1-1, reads GAGVSQTPSNKVTEKGKYVELRCDPISGHTALYWYRQSLGQGPEFLIYFQGTGAADDSGLPNDRFFAVRPEGSVSTLKIQRTERGDSAVYLCASSLNRGTEAFFGQGTRLTVV.

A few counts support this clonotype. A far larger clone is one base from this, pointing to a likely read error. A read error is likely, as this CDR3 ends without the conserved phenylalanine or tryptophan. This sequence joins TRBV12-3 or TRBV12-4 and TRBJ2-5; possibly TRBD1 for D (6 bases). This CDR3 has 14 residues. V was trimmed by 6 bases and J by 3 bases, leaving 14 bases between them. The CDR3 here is CASSPQGGKETQYL. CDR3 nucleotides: TGTGCCAGCAGCCCACAGGGTGGGAAAGAGACCCAGTACCTC.

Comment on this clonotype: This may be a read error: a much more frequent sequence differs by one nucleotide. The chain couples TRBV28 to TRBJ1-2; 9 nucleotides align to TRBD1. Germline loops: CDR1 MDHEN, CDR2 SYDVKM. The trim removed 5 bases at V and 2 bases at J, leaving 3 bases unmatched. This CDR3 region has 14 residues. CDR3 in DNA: TGTGCCAGCAGTGGGACAGGGCTAAACTATGGCTACACCTTC. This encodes CASSGTGLNYGYTF.

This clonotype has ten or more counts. The CDR3 region has the DNA TGCGCCAGCAGCATTGGGACGGGGAATGGTCAGCCCCAGCATTTT. It encodes CASSIGTGNGQPQHF. This rearrangement joins TRBV5-1 to TRBJ1-5; maybe TRBD1 (5 bases). CDR1 SGHRS and CDR2 YFSETQ come from the germline V gene. This CDR3 comprises 15 residues. V shed 4 bases and J shed 6 bases, with 17 bases lying between them.

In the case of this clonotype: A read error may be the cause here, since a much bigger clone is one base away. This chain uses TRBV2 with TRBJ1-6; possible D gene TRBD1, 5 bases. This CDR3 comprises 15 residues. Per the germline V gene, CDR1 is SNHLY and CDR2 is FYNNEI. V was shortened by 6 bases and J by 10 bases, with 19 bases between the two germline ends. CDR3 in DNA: TGTGCCAGCAGCTTCCAGACAGAGGTGGGATCACCCCTCCACTTT. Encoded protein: CASSFQTEVGSPLHF.

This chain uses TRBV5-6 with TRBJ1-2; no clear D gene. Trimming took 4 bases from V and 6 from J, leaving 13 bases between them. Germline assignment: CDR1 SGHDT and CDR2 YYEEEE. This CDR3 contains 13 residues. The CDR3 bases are TGTGCCAGCAGCCCCACGGGTATGGATGGCTACACCTTC. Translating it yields CASSPTGMDGYTF.

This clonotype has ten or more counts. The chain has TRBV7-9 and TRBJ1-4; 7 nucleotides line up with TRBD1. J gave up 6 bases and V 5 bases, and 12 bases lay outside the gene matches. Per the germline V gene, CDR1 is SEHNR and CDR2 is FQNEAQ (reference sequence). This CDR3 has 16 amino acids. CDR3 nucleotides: TGTGCCAGCAGCCCCCCCCGGGGACAGAAGGATGAAAAACTGTTTTTT. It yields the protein CASSPPRGQKDEKLFF.

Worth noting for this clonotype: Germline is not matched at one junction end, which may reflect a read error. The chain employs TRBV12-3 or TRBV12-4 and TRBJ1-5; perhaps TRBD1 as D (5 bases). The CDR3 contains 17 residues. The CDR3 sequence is CACSFVSDRNSDQPQHF. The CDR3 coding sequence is TGTGCCTGCAGTTTCGTATCCGACAGAAATAGCGATCAGCCCCAGCATTTT.

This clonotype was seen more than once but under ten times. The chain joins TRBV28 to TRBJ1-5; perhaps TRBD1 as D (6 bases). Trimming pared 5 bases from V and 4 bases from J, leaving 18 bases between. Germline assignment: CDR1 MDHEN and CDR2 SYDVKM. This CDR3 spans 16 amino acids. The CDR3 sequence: CASSPGGEGGNQPQHF. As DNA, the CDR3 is TGTGCCAGCAGTCCTGGGGGGGAAGGGGGGAATCAGCCCCAGCATTTT.

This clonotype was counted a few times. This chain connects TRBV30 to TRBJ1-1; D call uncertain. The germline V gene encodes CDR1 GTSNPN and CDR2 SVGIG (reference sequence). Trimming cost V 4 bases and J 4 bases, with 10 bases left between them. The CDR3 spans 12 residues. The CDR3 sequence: CAWTGSGTEAFF. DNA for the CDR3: TGTGCCTGGACCGGGTCGGGCACTGAAGCTTTCTTT.

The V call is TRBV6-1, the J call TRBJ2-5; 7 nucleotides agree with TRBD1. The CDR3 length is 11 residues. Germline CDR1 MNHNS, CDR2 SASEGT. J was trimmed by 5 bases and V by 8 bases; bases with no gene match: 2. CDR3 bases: TGTGCCAGCGACAGGGAGGAGACCCAGTACTTC. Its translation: CASDREETQYF.

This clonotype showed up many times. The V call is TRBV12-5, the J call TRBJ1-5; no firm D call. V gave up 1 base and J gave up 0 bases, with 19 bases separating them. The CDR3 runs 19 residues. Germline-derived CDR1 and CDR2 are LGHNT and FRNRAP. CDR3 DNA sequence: TGTGCTAGTGGTTTGGGGAGACAAGCTTCTGTTTATAGCAATCAGCCCCAGCATTTT. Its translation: CASGLGRQASVYSNQPQHF.